The following is a TCR beta chain sequence with its context. Noted time point: pre-treatment sample, taken before nivolumab and TIL therapy. This entry comes from a study of TIL therapy for anti-PD-1-resistant metastatic lung cancer. Overall study context: Median patient age was nearly 55, ranging roughly 38-85 years. Median tumor mutation burden was under 1.9 mutations per megabase.

CDR3 length equals 13 residues. In germline, CDR1 is SGHDT, CDR2 YYEEEE. V lost 7 bases, J lost 1 base, and 11 bases lay in between. Sequencing used immunoSEQ v3. Data came from immunoSEQ multiplex PCR; TCRdb stores just in-frame clones and leaves some out. Among 50,000 to 70,000 clones listed, 70% to 90% were seen once. J is TRBJ1-2 and V is TRBV5-6; D remains ambiguous. Sample: blood, taken at baseline. This sequence originates from a person aged 25-85 years with non-small cell lung cancer. CDR3 bases: TGTGCCAGCGTGGCAGCCCTTAACTATGGCTACACCTTC. Its protein is CASVAALNYGYTF. Using reference TRBV5-6 and TRBJ1-2 for the parts outside the CDR3, the full variable domain is DAGVTQSPTHLIKTRGQQVTLRCSPKSGHDTVSWYQQALGQGPQFIFQYYEEEERQRGNFPDRFSGHQFPNYSSELNVNALLLGDSALYLCASVAALNYGYTFGSGTRLTVV.